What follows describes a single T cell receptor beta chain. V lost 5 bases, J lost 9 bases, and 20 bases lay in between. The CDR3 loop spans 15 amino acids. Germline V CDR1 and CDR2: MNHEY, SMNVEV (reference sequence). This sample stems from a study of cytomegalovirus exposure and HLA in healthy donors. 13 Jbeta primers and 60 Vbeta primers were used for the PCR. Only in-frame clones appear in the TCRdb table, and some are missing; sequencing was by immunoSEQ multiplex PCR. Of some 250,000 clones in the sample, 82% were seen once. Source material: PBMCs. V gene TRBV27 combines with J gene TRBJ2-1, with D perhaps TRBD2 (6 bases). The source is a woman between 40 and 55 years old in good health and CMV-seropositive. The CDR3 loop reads CASSPRNTAGSEQFF. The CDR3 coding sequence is TGTGCCAGCAGTCCCCGGAACACAGCGGGCAGTGAGCAGTTCTTC.